The next 4 T cell receptor beta chains were all read from a single sample in a study of T cell responses to AZD1222 COVID-19 vaccine. The table came from immunoSEQ multiplex PCR; TCRdb's copy has only in-frame clones and leaves some out. The data contain some 150,000 clones, about 81% of them singletons. The sequencing used peripheral blood, collected on day 0 of MenACWY control vaccination. The origin of the receptors is an adult in good health.

The CDR3 DNA sequence: TGCGCCAGCAGCCAGACTAGCGGGGGGGCCGATGAGCAGTTCTTC. Amino acids: CASSQTSGGADEQFF. V is TRBV4-1 and J is TRBJ2-1; 14 nucleotides line up with TRBD2. Losses at the gene ends were 3 bases for V and 8 bases for J; bases not matched to a gene: 3. The CDR3 runs 15 residues. CDR1 is MGHRA, CDR2 YSYEKL, per germline.

The chain recombines TRBV3-1 (or the pseudogene TRBV3-2) with TRBJ1-6; D unclear. Germline V lookup: CDR1 LGHDT, CDR2 YNNKEL (reference sequence). This CDR3 has 13 residues. V lost 0 bases and J 8 bases, leaving 5 bases between the germline ends. The CDR3, as DNA: TGTGCCAGCAGCCAAGACCGGTATTCACCCCTCCACTTT. As protein: CASSQDRYSPLHF.

This clone was seen just once. The V gene is TRBV27, the J gene TRBJ1-2; 7 bases match TRBD1. Germline V gene lookup returns CDR1 MNHEY and CDR2 SMNVEV (reference sequence). CDR3 size: 17 residues. Trimming cost V 7 bases and J 4 bases; bases outside gene matches: 18. CDR3 in DNA: TGTGCCAGCATGACCCGGGCAGGGGGAACGACCGTCTATGGCTACACCTTC. Translation gives CASMTRAGGTTVYGYTF.

V usage is TRBV6-5 and J usage is TRBJ1-4, with a tentative D call TRBD1 (6 bases). The CDR3 has 13 amino acids. Trimming left V 6 bases short and J 4 bases short, with 9 bases between. The V gene's germline CDR1 is MNHEY and CDR2 SVGAGI. The CDR3 nucleotides are TGTGCCAGCAGAGAGGGGGGTAATGAAAAACTGTTTTTT. It codes for CASREGGNEKLFF.